Below, 7 T cell receptor beta chains from the same sample are listed, as sequenced in a study of T cell clonality in common variable immunodeficiency. Data came from immunoSEQ multiplex PCR; TCRdb stores just in-frame clones and leaves some out. The sample has roughly 57,000 clones, none seen only once; the top ten hold under 0.9%. Sequencing was carried out using peripheral blood mononuclear cells. These receptors all stem from a person between 18 and 75 years old in good health.

In its sample, this clone was seen a few times. Germline and junction disagree at one end, which may indicate a read error. The read falls 3 residues short of the CDR3 end, and the missing part is taken from the germline J gene. Other DNA sequences in this sample translate to the same CDR3. The rearrangement uses TRBV19 and TRBJ1-3; 9 bases are a match to TRBD1. CDR3 length: 14 residues. The germline gives CDR1 LNHDA, CDR2 SQIVND (reference sequence). CDR3 DNA (partial): TGTGCCAGTAGCCGGACAGGGGAAGTCAACACA. Translating gives CASSRTGEVNT. The full CDR3 reads CASSRTGEVNTIYF.

The sample holds many counts of this clone. The sequence runs out 3 residues before the end of the CDR3; the remainder is reconstructed from the germline J gene. V usage is TRBV7-2 and J usage is TRBJ1-1; TRBD1 is a possible D gene (5 bases). The CDR3 runs 13 residues. The V gene lost 1 base and the J gene lost 6 bases, with 9 bases spanning the gap. Germline V gene sequence: CDR1 SGHTA, CDR2 FQGNSA. The part of the CDR3 DNA that was read is TGTGCCAGCAGCTTAGGCAGGGTCGCTGAA. The encoded protein is CASSLGRVAE. The full-length CDR3 reads as CASSLGRVAEAFF.

This clone was seen repeatedly, ten times or more. The CDR3 end falls 3 residues outside the read, so it is completed with the germline J gene. The chain has TRBV6-1 and TRBJ2-2; D is ambiguous. The CDR3 loop spans 12 amino acids. Germline V gene data show CDR1 as MNHNS and CDR2 as SASEGT. CDR3 region: CASSENGKWLFF. Partial CDR3 DNA: TGTGCCAGCAGTGAAAATGGCAAGTGG.

This clone appeared a few times. Read coverage stops 3 residues before the CDR3 terminus; the germline J gene supplies the remainder. The chain combines TRBV30 with TRBJ1-2; D might be TRBD1 (5 bases). The CDR3 covers 12 residues. From germline, CDR1 is GTSNPN and CDR2 SVGIG (reference sequence). The CDR3 DNA, read in part, is TGTGCCTGGAGGAGTGTGCGGGGGGAA. This sequence encodes CAWRSVRGE. From start to end, the CDR3 is CAWRSVRGEYTF.

In regard to this clone: The sequence runs out 3 residues before the end of the CDR3; the remainder is reconstructed from the germline J gene. V and J are TRBV13 and TRBJ1-2; D gene ambiguous. The CDR3 has 13 residues. Germline V gene data show CDR1 as PRHDT and CDR2 as FYEKMQ (reference sequence). The sequenced CDR3 bases are TGTGCCAGCAGCTCCCGTGGCGGGTTCGAC. Protein: CASSSRGGFD. The complete CDR3 reads CASSSRGGFDYTF.

In its sample, this clone was seen a few times. The read ends 3 residues shy of where the CDR3 ends; the end is completed using the germline J gene. The genes are TRBV19 and TRBJ1-2; D is perhaps TRBD1 (5 bases). CDR1 LNHDA and CDR2 SQIVND come from the germline V gene (reference sequence). The CDR3 consists of 15 residues. Incomplete CDR3 DNA: TGTGCCAGTAGTAGCGGGACTAGCGGGTCCTACGAC. Translating it yields CASSSGTSGSYD. The full CDR3 protein reads CASSSGTSGSYDYTF.

This clone was picked up a small number of times. The read halts 3 residues ahead of the CDR3 end, with the missing end drawn from the germline J gene. The chain recombines TRBV7-7 with TRBJ1-2; tentatively, D is TRBD1 (6 bases). CDR1 and CDR2 (germline): SSHAT, FNYEAQ (reference sequence). The CDR3 length is 13 residues. The CDR3 spells CASSTGTLNDYTF. CDR3 DNA (partial): TGTGCCAGCAGCACCGGGACACTCAATGAC.